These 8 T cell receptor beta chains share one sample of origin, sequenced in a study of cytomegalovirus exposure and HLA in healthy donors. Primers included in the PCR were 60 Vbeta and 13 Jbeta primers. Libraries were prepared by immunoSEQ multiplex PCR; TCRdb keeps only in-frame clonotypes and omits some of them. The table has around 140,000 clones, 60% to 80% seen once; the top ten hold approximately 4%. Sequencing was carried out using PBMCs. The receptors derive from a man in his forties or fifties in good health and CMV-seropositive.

CDR3 protein: CASSQQSSYNEQFF. As DNA, the CDR3 is TGTGCCAGCAGCCAACAAAGCTCCTACAATGAGCAGTTCTTC. The V and J genes are TRBV7-9 and TRBJ2-1; no clear D. Per the germline V gene, CDR1 is SEHNR and CDR2 is FQNEAQ (reference sequence). V was trimmed by 5 bases and J by 0 bases, leaving 8 bases between them. The CDR3 totals 14 residues.

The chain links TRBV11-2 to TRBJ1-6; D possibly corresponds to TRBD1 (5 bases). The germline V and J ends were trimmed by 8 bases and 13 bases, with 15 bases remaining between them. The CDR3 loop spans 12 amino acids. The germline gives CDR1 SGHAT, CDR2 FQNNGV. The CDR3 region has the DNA TGTGCCAGCTCTAACATGGGGCCCCCCCTCCACTTT. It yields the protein CASSNMGPPLHF.

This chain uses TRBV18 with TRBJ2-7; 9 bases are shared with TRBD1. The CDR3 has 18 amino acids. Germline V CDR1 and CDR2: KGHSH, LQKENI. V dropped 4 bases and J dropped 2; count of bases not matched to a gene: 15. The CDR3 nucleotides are TGTGCCAGCTCACGTTCCCCCGCCGGGACAGGGAACACCTACGAGCAGTACTTC. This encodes CASSRSPAGTGNTYEQYF.

CDR3 DNA sequence: TGTGCCATCAGTGACAACCCCGGGAAACAGGGGTCCTATGGCTACACCTTC. Protein: CAISDNPGKQGSYGYTF. The chain couples TRBV10-3 to TRBJ1-2, with 7 positions matching TRBD1. Looked up from germline, CDR1 is ENHRY and CDR2 is SYGVKD. Losses at the gene ends were 3 bases for V and 4 bases for J; bases not matched to a gene: 14. CDR3 length equals 17 residues.

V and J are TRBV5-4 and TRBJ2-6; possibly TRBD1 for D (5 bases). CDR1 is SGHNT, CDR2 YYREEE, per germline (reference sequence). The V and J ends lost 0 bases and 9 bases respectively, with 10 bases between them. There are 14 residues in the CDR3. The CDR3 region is CASSLDRKNNVLTF. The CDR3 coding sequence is TGTGCCAGCAGCTTGGACAGGAAAAACAACGTCCTGACTTTC.

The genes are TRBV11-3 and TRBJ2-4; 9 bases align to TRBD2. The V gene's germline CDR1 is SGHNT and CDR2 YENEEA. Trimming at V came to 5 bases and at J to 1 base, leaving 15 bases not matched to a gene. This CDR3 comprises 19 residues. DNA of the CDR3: TGTGCCAGCAGCCACGGTGGTAGCGGGAGCCTTTGGGCCAAAAACATTCAGTACTTC. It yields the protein CASSHGGSGSLWAKNIQYF. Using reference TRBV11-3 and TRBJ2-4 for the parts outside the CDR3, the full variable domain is EAGVVQSPRYKIIEKKQPVAFWCNPISGHNTLYWYLQNLGQGPELLIRYENEEAVDDSQLPKDRFSAERLKGVDSTLKIQPAELGDSAVYLCASSHGGSGSLWAKNIQYFGAGTRLSVL.

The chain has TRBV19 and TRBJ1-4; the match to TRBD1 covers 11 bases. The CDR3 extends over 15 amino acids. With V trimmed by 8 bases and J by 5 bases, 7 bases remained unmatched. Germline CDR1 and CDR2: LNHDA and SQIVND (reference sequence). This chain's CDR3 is CASGQGAEWNEKLFF. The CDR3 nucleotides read TGTGCCAGTGGACAGGGGGCGGAGTGGAATGAAAAACTGTTTTTT.

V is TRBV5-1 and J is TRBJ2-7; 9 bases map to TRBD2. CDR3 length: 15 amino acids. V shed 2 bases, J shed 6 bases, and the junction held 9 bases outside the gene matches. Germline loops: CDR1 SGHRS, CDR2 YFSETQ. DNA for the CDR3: TGCGCCAGCAGCTTTAACGCGGGGGGGACGGGCGAGCAGTACTTC. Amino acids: CASSFNAGGTGEQYF.